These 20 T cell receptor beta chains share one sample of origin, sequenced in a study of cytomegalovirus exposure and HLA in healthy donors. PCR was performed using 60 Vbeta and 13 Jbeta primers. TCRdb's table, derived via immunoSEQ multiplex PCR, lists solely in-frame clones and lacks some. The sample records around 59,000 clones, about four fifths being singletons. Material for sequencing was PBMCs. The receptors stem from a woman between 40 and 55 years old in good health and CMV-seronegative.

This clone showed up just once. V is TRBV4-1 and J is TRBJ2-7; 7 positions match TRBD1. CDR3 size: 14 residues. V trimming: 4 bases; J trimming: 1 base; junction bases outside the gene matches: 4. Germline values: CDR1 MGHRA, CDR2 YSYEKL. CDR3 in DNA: TGCGCCAGCAGCCTCTTGACAGGGTCCTACGAGCAGTACTTC. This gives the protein CASSLLTGSYEQYF.

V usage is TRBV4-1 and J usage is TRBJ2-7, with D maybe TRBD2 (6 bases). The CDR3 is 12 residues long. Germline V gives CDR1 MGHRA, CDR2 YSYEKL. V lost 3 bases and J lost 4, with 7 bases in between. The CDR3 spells CASSHSGYEQYF. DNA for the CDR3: TGCGCCAGCAGCCATAGCGGTTACGAGCAGTACTTC.

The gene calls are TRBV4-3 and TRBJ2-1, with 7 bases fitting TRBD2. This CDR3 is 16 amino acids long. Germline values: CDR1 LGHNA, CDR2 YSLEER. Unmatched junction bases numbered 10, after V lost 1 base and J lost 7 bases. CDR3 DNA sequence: TGCGCCAGCAGCCAAGGGGAGGGGTTTTATACGAATGAGCAGTTCTTC. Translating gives CASSQGEGFYTNEQFF.

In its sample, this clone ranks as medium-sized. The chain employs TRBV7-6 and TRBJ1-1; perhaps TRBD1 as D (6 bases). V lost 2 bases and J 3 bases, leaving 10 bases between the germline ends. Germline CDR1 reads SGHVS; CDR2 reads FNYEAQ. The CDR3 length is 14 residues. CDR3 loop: CASSLNAGDTEAFF. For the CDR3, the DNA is TGTGCCAGCAGCTTAAATGCAGGGGACACTGAAGCTTTCTTT. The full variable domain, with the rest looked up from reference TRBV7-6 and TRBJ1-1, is GAGVSQSPRYKVTKRGQDVALRCDPISGHVSLYWYRQALGQGPEFLTYFNYEAQQDKSGLPNDRFSAERPEGSISTLTIQRTEQRDSAMYRCASSLNAGDTEAFFGQGTRLTVV.

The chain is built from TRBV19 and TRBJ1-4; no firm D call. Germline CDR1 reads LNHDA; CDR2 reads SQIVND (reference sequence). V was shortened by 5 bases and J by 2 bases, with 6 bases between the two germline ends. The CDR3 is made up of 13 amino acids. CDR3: CASSDGTNEKLFF. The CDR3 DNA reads TGTGCCAGTAGTGACGGGACTAATGAAAAACTGTTTTTT. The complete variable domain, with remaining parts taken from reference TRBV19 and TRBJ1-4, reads DGGITQSPKYLFRKEGQNVTLSCEQNLNHDAMYWYRQDPGQGLRLIYYSQIVNDFQKGDIAEGYSVSREKKESFPLTVTSAQKNPTAFYLCASSDGTNEKLFFGSGTQLSVL.

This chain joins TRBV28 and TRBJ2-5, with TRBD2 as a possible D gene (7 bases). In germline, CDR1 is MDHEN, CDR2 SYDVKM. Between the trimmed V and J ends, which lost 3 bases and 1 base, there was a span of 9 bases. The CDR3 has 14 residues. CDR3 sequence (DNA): TGTGCCAGCAGTTTGGGGGGGGCCCAAGAGACCCAGTACTTC. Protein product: CASSLGGAQETQYF.

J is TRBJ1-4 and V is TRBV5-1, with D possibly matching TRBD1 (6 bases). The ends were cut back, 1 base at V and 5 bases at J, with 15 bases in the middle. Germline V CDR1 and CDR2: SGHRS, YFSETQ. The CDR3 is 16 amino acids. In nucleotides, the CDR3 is TGCGCCAGCAGCTTGTGGGGGGGCGGATCAAATGAAAAACTGTTTTTT. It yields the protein CASSLWGGGSNEKLFF.

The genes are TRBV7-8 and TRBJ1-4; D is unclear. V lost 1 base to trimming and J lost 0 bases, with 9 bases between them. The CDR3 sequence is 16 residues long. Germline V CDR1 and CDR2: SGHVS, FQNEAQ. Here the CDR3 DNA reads TGTGCCAGCAGCTTAGTGGCCGTTGCAACTAATGAAAAACTGTTTTTT. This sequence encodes CASSLVAVATNEKLFF.

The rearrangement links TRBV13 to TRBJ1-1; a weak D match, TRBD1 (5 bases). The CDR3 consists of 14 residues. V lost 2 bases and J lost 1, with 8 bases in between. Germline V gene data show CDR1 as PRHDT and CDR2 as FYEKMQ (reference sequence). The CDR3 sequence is CASSLQGWNTEAFF. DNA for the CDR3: TGTGCCAGCAGCTTACAGGGTTGGAACACTGAAGCTTTCTTT.

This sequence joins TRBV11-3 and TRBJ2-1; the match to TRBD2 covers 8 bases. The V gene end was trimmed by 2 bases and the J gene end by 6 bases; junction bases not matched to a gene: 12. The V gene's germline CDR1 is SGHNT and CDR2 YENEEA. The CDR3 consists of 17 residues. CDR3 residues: CASSLTRLARDLNEQFF. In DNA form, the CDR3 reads TGTGCCAGCAGCTTAACCCGACTAGCGAGAGATCTCAATGAGCAGTTCTTC.

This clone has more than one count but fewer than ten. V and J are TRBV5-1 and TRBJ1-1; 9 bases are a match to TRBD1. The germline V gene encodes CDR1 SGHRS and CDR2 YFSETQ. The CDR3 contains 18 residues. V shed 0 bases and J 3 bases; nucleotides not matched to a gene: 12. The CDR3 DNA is TGCGCCAGCAGCTTGGATGGGACAGGGCACCAGAGGGACACTGAAGCTTTCTTT. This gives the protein CASSLDGTGHQRDTEAFF.

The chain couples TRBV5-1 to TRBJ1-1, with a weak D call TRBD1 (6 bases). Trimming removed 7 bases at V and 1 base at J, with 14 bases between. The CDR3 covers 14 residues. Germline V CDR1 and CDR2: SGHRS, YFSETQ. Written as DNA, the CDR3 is TGCGCCAGCCGACAGGACACCACGAACACTGAAGCTTTCTTT. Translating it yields CASRQDTTNTEAFF.

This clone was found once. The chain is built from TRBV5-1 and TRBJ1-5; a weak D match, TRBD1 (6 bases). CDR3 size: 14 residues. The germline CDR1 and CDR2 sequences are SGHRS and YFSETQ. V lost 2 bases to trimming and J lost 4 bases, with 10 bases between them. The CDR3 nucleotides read TGCGCCAGCAGCTTACAGGGACTAAATCAGCCCCAGCATTTT. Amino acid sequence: CASSLQGLNQPQHF.

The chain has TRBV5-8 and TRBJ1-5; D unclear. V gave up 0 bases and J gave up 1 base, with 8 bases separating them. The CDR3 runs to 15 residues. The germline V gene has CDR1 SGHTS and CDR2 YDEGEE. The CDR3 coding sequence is TGTGCCAGCAGCTTGGGGTACGGGAGCAATCAGCCCCAGCATTTT. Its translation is CASSLGYGSNQPQHF.

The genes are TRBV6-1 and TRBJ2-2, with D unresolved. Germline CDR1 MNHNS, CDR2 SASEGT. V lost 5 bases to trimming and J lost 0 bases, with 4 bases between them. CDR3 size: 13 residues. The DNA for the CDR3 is TGTGCCAGCAGTTTATCGAACACCGGGGAGCTGTTTTTT. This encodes CASSLSNTGELFF.

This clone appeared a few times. In nucleotides, the CDR3 is TGTGCCAGCAGCCCACCGGGACACCGCTACGAGCAGTACTTC. It specifies CASSPPGHRYEQYF. The chain combines TRBV6-5 with TRBJ2-7; D possibly corresponds to TRBD1 (6 bases). Germline CDR1 and CDR2: MNHEY and SVGAGI. Between the trimmed V and J ends, which lost 6 bases and 3 bases, there was a span of 15 bases. The CDR3 covers 14 residues.

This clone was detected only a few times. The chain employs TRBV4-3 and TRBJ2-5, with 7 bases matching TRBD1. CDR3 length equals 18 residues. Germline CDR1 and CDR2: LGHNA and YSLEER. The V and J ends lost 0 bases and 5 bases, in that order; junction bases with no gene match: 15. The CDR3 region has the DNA TGCGCCAGCAGCCAAGATCTCGGCGGTGACAGGGATTGGGAGACCCAGTACTTC. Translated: CASSQDLGGDRDWETQYF.

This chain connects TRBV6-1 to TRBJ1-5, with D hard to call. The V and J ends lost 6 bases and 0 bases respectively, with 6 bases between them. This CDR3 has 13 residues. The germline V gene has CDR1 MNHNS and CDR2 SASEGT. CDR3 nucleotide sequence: TGTGCCAGCAGGGCTTATAGCAATCAGCCCCAGCATTTT. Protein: CASRAYSNQPQHF.

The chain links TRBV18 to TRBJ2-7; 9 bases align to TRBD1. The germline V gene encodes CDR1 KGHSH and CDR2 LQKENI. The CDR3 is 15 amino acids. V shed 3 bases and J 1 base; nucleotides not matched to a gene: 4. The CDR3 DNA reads TGTGCCAGCTCACCTACGACAGGGGGTTCCTACGAGCAGTACTTC. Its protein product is CASSPTTGGSYEQYF.

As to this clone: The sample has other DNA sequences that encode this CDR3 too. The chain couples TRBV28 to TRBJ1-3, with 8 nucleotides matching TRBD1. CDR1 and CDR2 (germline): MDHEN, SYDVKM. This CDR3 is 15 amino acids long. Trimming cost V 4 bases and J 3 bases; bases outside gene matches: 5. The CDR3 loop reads CASSSQGAGGNTIYF. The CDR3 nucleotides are TGTGCCAGCAGTTCTCAGGGGGCAGGTGGAAACACCATATATTTT.